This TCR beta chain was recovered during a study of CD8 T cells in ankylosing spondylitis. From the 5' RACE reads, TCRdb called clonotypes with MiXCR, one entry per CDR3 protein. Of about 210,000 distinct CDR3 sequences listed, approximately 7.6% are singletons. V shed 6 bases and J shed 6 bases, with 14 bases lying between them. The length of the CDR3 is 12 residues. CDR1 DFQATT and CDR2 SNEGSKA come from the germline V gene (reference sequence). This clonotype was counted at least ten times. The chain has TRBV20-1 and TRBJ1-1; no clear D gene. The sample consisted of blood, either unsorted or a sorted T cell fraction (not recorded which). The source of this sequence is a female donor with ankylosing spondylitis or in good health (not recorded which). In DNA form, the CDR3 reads TGCAGTGCGCTACGTGGAGGGTCTGAAGCTTTCTTT. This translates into CSALRGGSEAFF.